This T cell receptor (beta chain) is from a study of T-cell reconstitution after alpha-beta-depleted transplantation in children. Study-wide findings and caveats: A year post-transplant, T-cell counts and diversity derived mostly from newly produced T cells. Some patients' high day-60 TCRbeta diversity was attributed to recipient cells surviving conditioning.

The V and J ends lost 5 bases and 5 bases respectively, with 19 bases between them. The CDR3 consists of 15 residues. Germline assignment: CDR1 SGHNT and CDR2 YENEEA. The table lists this clonotype with many counts. What it recognizes is unknown. Preparation of the TCRbeta library was carried out with unique molecular identifiers. TCRdb fed the PCR reads into MiXCR, producing one record per CDR3 protein. The table has 44,000 or so distinct CDR3 sequences, about 9% seen once; the top ten hold 27%. Sequenced here: PBMCs, mostly from graft donor cells, sampled 60 days after TCRalphabeta/CD19-depleted stem cell transplant. The sequence was collected from a male patient aged 2-15 years who had a stem cell transplant for chronic granulomatous disease, so the T cells may come from the graft donor. The rearrangement uses TRBV11-3 and TRBJ2-7, with no clear D. CDR3 coding DNA: TGTGCCAGCAGCCTAGTCCCGTCAGGCGTCGACGAGCAGTACTTC. Its protein product is CASSLVPSGVDEQYF.